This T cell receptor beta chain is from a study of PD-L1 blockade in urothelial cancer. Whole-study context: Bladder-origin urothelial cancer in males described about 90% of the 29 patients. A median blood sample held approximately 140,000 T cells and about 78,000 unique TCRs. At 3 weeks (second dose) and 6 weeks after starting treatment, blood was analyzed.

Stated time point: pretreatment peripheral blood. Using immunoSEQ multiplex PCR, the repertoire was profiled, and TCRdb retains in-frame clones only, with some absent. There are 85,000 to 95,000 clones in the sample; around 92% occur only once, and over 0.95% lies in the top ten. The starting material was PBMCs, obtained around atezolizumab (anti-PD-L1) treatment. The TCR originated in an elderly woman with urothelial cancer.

Here the CDR3 reads CASSPGFGAVYEQYF. The CDR3 region has the DNA TGTGCCAGCAGCCCCGGTTTTGGAGCAGTCTACGAGCAGTACTTC. The genes are TRBV7-7 and TRBJ2-7; D is ambiguous. V lost 5 bases and J 3 bases, leaving 17 bases between the germline ends. The CDR3 has 15 amino acids. The germline CDR1 and CDR2 sequences are SSHAT and FNYEAQ (reference sequence).